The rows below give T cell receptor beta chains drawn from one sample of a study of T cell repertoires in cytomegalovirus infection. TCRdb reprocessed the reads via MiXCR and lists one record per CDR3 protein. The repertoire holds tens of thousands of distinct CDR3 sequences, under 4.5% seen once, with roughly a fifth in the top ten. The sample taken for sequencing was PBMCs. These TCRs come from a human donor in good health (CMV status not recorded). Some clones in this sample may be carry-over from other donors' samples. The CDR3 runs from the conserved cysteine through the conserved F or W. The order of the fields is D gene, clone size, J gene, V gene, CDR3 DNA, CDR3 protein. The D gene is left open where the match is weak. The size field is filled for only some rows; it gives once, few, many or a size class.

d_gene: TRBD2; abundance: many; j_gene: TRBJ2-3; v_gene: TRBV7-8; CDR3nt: TGTGCCAGCAGGTTGGGACTAGCGGAGGGTGATACGCAGTATTTT; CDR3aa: CASRLGLAEGDTQYF
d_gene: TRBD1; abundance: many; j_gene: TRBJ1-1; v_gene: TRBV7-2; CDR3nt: TGTGCCAGCAGCACGGGACAGTTTAATGAAGCTTTCTTT; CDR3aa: CASSTGQFNEAFF
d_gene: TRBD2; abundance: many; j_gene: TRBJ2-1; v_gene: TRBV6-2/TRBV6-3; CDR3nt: TGTGCCAGCAGTTACTCGAAGTTGGCGGGAGGGCCCCGAAGCTCCTACAATGAGCAGTTCTTC; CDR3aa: CASSYSKLAGGPRSSYNEQFF
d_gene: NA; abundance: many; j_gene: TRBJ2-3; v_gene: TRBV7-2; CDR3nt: TGTGCCAGCAGCCAGGACTTCACAGATACGCAGTATTTT; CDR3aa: CASSQDFTDTQYF
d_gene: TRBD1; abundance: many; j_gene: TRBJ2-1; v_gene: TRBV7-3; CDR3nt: TGTGCCAGCAGCTCCGCCGGGACAGGGAGACGGGAGCAGTTCTTC; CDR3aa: CASSSAGTGRREQFF
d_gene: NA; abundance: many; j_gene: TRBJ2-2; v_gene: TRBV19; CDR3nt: TGTGCCAGTAGTATGAGCCGGTGGACCGGGGAGCTGTTTTTT; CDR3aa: CASSMSRWTGELFF
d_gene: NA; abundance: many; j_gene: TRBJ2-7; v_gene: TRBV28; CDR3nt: TGTGCCAGCAGTTTGCCAGACTCCTACGAGCAGTACTTC; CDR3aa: CASSLPDSYEQYF
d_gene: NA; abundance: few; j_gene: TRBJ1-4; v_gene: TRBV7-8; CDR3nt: TGTGCCAGCAGCCCCAGTCGGGGTGATGAAAAACTGTTTTTT; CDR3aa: CASSPSRGDEKLFF
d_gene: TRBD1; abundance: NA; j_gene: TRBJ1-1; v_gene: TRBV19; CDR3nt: TGTGCCAGTAGTGCAGGACAGGGTTGGGACACTGAAGCTTTCTTT; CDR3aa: CASSAGQGWDTEAFF
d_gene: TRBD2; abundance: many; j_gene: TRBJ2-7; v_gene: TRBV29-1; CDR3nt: TGCAGCGTTGAAGGGGTGGGACTAGCCTACGAGCAGTACTTC; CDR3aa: CSVEGVGLAYEQYF
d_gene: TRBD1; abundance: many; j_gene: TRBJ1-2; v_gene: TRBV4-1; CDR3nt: TGCGCCAGCAGAGCCGGACAGGAGCCTTACTATGGCTACACCTTC; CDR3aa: CASRAGQEPYYGYTF
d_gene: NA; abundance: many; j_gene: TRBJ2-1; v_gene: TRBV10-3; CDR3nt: TGTGCCATCAGTGAGCAGAATGAGCAGTTCTTC; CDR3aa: CAISEQNEQFF
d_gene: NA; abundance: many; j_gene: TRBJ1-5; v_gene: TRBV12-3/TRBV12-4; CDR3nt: TGTGCCAGCAGGCGGACAGCTAATAGCAATCAGCCCCAGCATTTT; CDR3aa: CASRRTANSNQPQHF
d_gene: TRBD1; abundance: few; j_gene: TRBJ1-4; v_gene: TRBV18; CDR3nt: TGTGCCAGCTCTCCAGAGGACAGGGGAAATGAAAAACTGTTTTTT; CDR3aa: CASSPEDRGNEKLFF
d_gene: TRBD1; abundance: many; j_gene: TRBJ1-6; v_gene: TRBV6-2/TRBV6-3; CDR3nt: TGTGCCAGCGTACAGGGGGCTGGGTCACCCCTCCACTTT; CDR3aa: CASVQGAGSPLHF
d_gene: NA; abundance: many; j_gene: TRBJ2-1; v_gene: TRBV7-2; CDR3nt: TGTGCCAGCAGCTTAGCGCTTGCGGGTTACAATGAGCAGTTCTTC; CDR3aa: CASSLALAGYNEQFF
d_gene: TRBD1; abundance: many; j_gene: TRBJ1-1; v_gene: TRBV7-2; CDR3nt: TGTGCCAGCAGCTTAGCGCCGACAGGGCGAACTGAAGCTTTCTTT; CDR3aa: CASSLAPTGRTEAFF
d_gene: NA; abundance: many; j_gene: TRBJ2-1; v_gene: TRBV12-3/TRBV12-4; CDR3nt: TGTGCCAGCAGTCCCCCAACTAGCAGCAATGAGCAGTTCTTC; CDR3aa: CASSPPTSSNEQFF
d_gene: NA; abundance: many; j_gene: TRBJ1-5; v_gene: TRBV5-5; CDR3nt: TGTGCCAGCAGTTTACAACAGGCATTAAATCAGCCCCAGCATTTT; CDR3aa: CASSLQQALNQPQHF
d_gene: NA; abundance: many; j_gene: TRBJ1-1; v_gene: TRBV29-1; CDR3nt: TGCAGCGTTAGACGGCTAGGTAACACTGAAGCTTTCTTT; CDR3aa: CSVRRLGNTEAFF
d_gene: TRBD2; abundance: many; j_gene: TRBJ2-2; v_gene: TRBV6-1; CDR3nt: TGTGCCAGCAGTCAACTAGCGGGAGAAGTCTCCGGGGAGCTGTTTTTT; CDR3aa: CASSQLAGEVSGELFF
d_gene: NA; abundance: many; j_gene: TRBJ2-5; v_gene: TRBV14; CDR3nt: TGTGCCAGCAGCCAAGGCTACAGCGTTAAAGATGAGACCCAGTACTTC; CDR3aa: CASSQGYSVKDETQYF
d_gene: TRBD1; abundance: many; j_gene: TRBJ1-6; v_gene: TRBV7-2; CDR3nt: TGTGCCAGCAGCTCCAAAGGGGGCAGGGGGTCTTCACCCCTCCACTTT; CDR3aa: CASSSKGGRGSSPLHF
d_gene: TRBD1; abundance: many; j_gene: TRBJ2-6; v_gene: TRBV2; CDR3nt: TGTGCCAGCGGTTCAGGGGGCTCTGGGGCCAACGTCCTGACTTTC; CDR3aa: CASGSGGSGANVLTF
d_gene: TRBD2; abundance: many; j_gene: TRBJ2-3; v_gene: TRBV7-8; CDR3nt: TGTGCCAGCAGCTTTGGACTAGCGGGACCCGATACGCAGTATTTT; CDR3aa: CASSFGLAGPDTQYF
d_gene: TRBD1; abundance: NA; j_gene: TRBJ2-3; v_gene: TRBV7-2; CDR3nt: TGTGCCAGCAGGGAGGGACAGGGGAGGACAGATACGCAGTATTTT; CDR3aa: CASREGQGRTDTQYF
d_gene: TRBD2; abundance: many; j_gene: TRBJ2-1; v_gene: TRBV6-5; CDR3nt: TGTGCCAGCAGTTTAACACCTTCCGGGACTACTAATGAGCAGTTCTTC; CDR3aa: CASSLTPSGTTNEQFF
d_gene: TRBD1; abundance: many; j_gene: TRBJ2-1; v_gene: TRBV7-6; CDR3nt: TGTGCCAGCAGCTCGGGACAGTACAATGAGCAGTTCTTC; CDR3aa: CASSSGQYNEQFF
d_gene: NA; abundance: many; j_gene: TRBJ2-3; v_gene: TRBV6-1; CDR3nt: TGTGCCAGCAGTGAAGGGAGGGCCGGGCGAGATACGCAGTATTTT; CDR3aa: CASSEGRAGRDTQYF
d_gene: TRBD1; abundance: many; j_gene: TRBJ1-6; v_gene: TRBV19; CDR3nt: TGTGCCAGTACCCGGACAGGGGTCTCACCCCTCCACTTT; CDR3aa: CASTRTGVSPLHF
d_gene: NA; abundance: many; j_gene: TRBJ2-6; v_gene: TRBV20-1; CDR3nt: TGCAGTGCAGGGCCCTCTGGGGCCAACGTCCTGACTTTC; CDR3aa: CSAGPSGANVLTF
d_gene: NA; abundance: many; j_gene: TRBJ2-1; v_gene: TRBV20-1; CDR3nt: TGCAGTGCTAGCTTCGGGGGTTGGAACAATGAGCAGTTCTTC; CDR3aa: CSASFGGWNNEQFF
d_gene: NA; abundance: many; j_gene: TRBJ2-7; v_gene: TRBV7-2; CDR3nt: TGTGCCAGCAGCAAGGGACTTTGGGCGTACGAGCAGTACTTC; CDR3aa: CASSKGLWAYEQYF
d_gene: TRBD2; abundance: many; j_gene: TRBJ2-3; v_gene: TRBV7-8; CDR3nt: TGTGCCAGCAGCTTGAGTAGCGGGTCCGCAGATACGCAGTATTTT; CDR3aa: CASSLSSGSADTQYF
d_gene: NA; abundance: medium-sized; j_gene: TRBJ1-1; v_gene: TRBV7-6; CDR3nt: TGTGCCAGCAGCTCCCCTCGGGGAGAAAACACTGAAGCTTTCTTT; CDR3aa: CASSSPRGENTEAFF
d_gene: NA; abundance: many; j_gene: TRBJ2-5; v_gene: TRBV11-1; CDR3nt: TGTGCCAGCAGCTTAGACCTTCAAGAGACCCAGTACTTC; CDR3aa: CASSLDLQETQYF
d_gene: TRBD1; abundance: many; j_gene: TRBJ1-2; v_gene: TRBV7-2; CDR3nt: TGTGCCAGCAGCCTCCAAGCGAGACAGGGGCAAGGCTACACCTTC; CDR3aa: CASSLQARQGQGYTF
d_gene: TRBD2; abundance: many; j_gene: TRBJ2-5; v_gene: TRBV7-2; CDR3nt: TGTGCCAGCAGCTTAGATACGACTAGCGGGTCGCCCGCGCGGGAGACCCAGTACTTC; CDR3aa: CASSLDTTSGSPARETQYF